This T cell receptor beta chain derives from a study of blood T cells in healthy people across ages. The study, taken as a whole, reports: A roughly linear age-dependent decrease characterized TCR beta diversity per million T cells. Relative to aged donors, long-lived donors carried more naive CD4+ cells and displayed higher diversity. A conclusive naive versus antigen-experienced comparison was prevented by the unsorted PBMCs.

Extraction of total RNA produced a minimum of 5 micrograms from each sample. Concerning this clonotype: Its antigen is not known.

Germline V gives CDR1 DFQATT, CDR2 SNEGSKA (reference sequence). CDR3 size: 12 residues. Primers used in a second PCR of about 6 to 11 cycles were a sample-barcoded 5' primer and a J-beta primer mix. TCRdb reprocessed the 5' RACE reads via MiXCR and lists one record per CDR3 protein. The sample has 1.4 million or so distinct CDR3 sequences, less than 45% seen once. The gene calls are TRBV20-1 and TRBJ2-7, with D possibly being TRBD1 (7 bases). This receptor was obtained from a woman aged 18-29 years in good health. Sequenced sample: blood. This CDR3 is CRAHSGGSEQYF. CDR3 DNA sequence: TGCAGGGCTCACTCAGGGGGGTCCGAGCAGTACTTC.